What follows are 24 T cell receptor delta chains derived from one specimen sequenced in a study of Vδ1+ human thymocytes. Study-wide points: Highly polyclonal TRG and TRD repertoires with Gaussian CDR3 length distributions appeared in thymus.

Antigen specificity for these receptors is unknown. RNA was extracted from the cells and then reverse transcribed. Multiplex PCR used pooled V-gene forward primers and a constant-region reverse primer to amplify CDR3s. TCRdb called clones anew from the multiplex PCR reads with CATT. The sample contains more than 45,000 delta-chain clones, about 15% of which appear only once. Sequenced sample: Vdelta1+ gamma-delta thymocytes from the thymus. Specified subset: FACS-sorted CD3+ TCRalphabeta- TCRVdelta1+ TCRVdelta2- thymocytes. These receptors were collected from a girl in the first two years of life who had congenital heart surgery.

This clone was seen a few times. The chain couples TRDV1 to TRDJ1, with TRDD3 identical over 13 bases. Germline V gene sequence: CDR1 TSWWSYY, CDR2 QGS. With V trimmed by 3 bases and J by 1 base, 35 bases remained unmatched. The CDR3 is 27 residues long. CDR3 sequence (DNA): TGTGCTCTTGGGGACCATAAAAATCCTGAGCCCGCGCACTGGGGGATACGCAGACCCATCCTCACCGATAAACTCATCTTT. As protein: CALGDHKNPEPAHWGIRRPILTDKLIF.

The rearrangement joins TRDV1 to TRDJ1; 13 nucleotides agree with TRDD3. After removal of 1 base from V and 3 bases from J, the junction contained 8 bases not matched to a gene. This CDR3 has 18 amino acids. Germline lookup yields CDR1 TSWWSYY and CDR2 QGS. Written as DNA, the CDR3 is TGTGCTCTTGGGGAACGGAGCCTACTGGGGGATACGGCCGATAAACTCATCTTT. Translated, it gives CALGERSLLGDTADKLIF.

The chain joins TRDV1 to TRDJ1; possibly TRDD3 for D (6 bases). V was clipped by 3 bases and J by 7 bases, with 24 bases between them. There are 17 residues in the CDR3. Looked up from germline, CDR1 is TSWWSYY and CDR2 is QGS. The CDR3 DNA reads TGTGCTCTTGGGGACCTACGAGCAGGATACTCGGACGGTAAACTCATCTTT. Translated: CALGDLRAGYSDGKLIF.

This clone was seen only a few times. The rearrangement links TRDV1 to TRDJ1; tentatively, D is TRDD2 or TRDD3 (9 bases each). V was trimmed by 3 bases and J by 9 bases, leaving 35 bases between them. Germline values: CDR1 TSWWSYY, CDR2 QGS. This CDR3 spans 20 amino acids. CDR3: CALGDVKDPSYGDTDGELIF. Here the CDR3 DNA reads TGTGCTCTTGGGGACGTTAAGGATCCTTCCTACGGGGATACGGACGGTGAACTCATCTTT.

V and J are TRDV1 and TRDJ1; TRDD3 matches at 13 bases. The CDR3 spans 25 residues. V gave up 0 bases and J gave up 0 bases; unmatched junction bases: 25. Germline V CDR1 and CDR2: TSWWSYY, QGS. For the CDR3, the DNA is TGTGCTCTTGGGGAACTGGAGCCTTCCTACAGCGACTGGGGGATACGCCCAATCTACACCGATAAACTCATCTTT. Protein: CALGELEPSYSDWGIRPIYTDKLIF.

The chain has TRDV1 and TRDJ1; TRDD3 aligns across 8 bases. The CDR3 is made up of 19 amino acids. Germline V CDR1 and CDR2: TSWWSYY, QGS. After removal of 2 bases from V and 3 bases from J, the junction contained 17 bases not matched to a gene. The CDR3 DNA reads TGTGCTCTTGGGGAATCCCTCCGACGCCGTGGGGGGATAGCCGATAAACTCATCTTT. Protein: CALGESLRRRGGIADKLIF.

This rearrangement joins TRDV1 to TRDJ4; no clear D. The germline gives CDR1 TSWWSYY, CDR2 QGS. The CDR3 totals 15 residues. Trimming shortened V by 0 bases and J by 7 bases, and 18 bases separated the two germline ends. The CDR3 region has the DNA TGTGCTCTTGGGGAACTTCGGGAGCGTTCCGGACGCCTGATCTTT. This encodes CALGELRERSGRLIF.

As to this clone: Other DNA sequences within the sample encode an identical CDR3. The chain has TRDV1 and TRDJ1; a weak D match, TRDD3 (6 bases). Trimming pared 1 base from V and 0 bases from J, leaving 33 bases between. Germline V gene lookup returns CDR1 TSWWSYY and CDR2 QGS. The CDR3 is made up of 23 amino acids. In DNA, the CDR3 is TGTGCTCTTGGGGAACCAAACTCCCGACCTTACTGGGAACCAAGACCGTACACCGATAAACTCATCTTT. Translated: CALGEPNSRPYWEPRPYTDKLIF.

The chain uses TRDV1 and TRDJ1, with 7 bases matching TRDD3. V lost 5 bases, J lost 0 bases, and 27 bases stayed unmatched. This CDR3 has 22 amino acids. The germline gives CDR1 TSWWSYY, CDR2 QGS. CDR3 nucleotides: TGTGCTCTTGGGTTGGACCCTGGGGGGCAATACCGACCCCAGATGTACACCGATAAACTCATCTTT. Translating gives CALGLDPGGQYRPQMYTDKLIF.

The chain has TRDV1 and TRDJ1; TRDD3 aligns across 12 bases. V shed 2 bases and J 9 bases; nucleotides not matched to a gene: 22. The CDR3 is 20 residues long. The germline V gene encodes CDR1 TSWWSYY and CDR2 QGS. CDR3 coding DNA: TGTGCTCTTGGGGAAACATGGCATTTTTTTCCCACTGGGGGATACTTCCAACTCATCTTT. The encoded protein is CALGETWHFFPTGGYFQLIF.

The gene calls are TRDV1 and TRDJ1; 8 nucleotides match TRDD3. The germline V gene has CDR1 TSWWSYY and CDR2 QGS. Trimming cost V 1 base and J 5 bases; bases outside gene matches: 33. The CDR3 contains 24 residues. DNA for the CDR3: TGTGCTCTTGGGGAACGTCCGCCGGATTGGGGGATTCACGACCGGGGTATTAGTCCAGATAAACTCATCTTT. This sequence encodes CALGERPPDWGIHDRGISPDKLIF.

J is TRDJ1 and V is TRDV1; 11 bases align to TRDD3. Trimming took 2 bases from V and 2 from J; bases not matched to a gene: 22. Germline V gene sequence: CDR1 TSWWSYY, CDR2 QGS. The CDR3 runs 22 residues. The CDR3 DNA reads TGTGCTCTTGGGGAATATCGTATTCCCGAGCTGGGGGATACAGGTGGGACCGATAAACTCATCTTT. Translating it yields CALGEYRIPELGDTGGTDKLIF.

The chain joins TRDV1 to TRDJ1, with TRDD3 matching over 11 bases. The V gene end was trimmed by 3 bases and the J gene end by 2 bases; junction bases not matched to a gene: 11. The CDR3 is made up of 18 amino acids. Germline loops: CDR1 TSWWSYY, CDR2 QGS. The chain's CDR3 is CALGEPIHNWGITDKLIF. CDR3 in DNA: TGTGCTCTTGGGGAGCCGATCCATAACTGGGGGATAACCGATAAACTCATCTTT.

The chain combines TRDV1 with TRDJ1, with D perhaps being TRDD2 or TRDD3 (7 bases each). Germline V gene data show CDR1 as TSWWSYY and CDR2 as QGS. V was pared by 6 bases and J by 0 bases, with 23 bases between. There are 18 residues in the CDR3. This chain's CDR3 is CALGQFLRLGTHTDKLIF. CDR3 nucleotide sequence: TGTGCTCTTGGCCAATTCCTACGACTGGGGACCCACACCGATAAACTCATCTTT.

The chain couples TRDV1 to TRDJ1; a possible D gene is TRDD3 (6 bases). V was cut by 3 bases and J by 8 bases, with 25 bases left in between. The germline CDR1 and CDR2 sequences are TSWWSYY and QGS. This CDR3 region has 17 residues. CDR3 protein: CALGERAPGLGMEKLIF. As DNA, the CDR3 is TGTGCTCTTGGGGAGAGGGCCCCAGGCCTGGGGATGGAGAAACTCATCTTT.

V and J are TRDV1 and TRDJ1, with 11 bases identical to TRDD3. CDR3 length: 16 residues. The germline CDR1 and CDR2 sequences are TSWWSYY and QGS. The ends lost 0 bases at V and 5 bases at J; junction bases unmatched: 5. The CDR3 DNA reads TGTGCTCTTGGGGAACTCGCATACTGGGGGATAGATAAACTCATCTTT. Residues: CALGELAYWGIDKLIF.

This clone was seen a few times. This chain links TRDV1 with TRDJ1; 8 nucleotides match TRDD3. With V trimmed by 0 bases and J by 0 bases, 21 bases remained unmatched. The CDR3 consists of 22 residues. The germline V gene encodes CDR1 TSWWSYY and CDR2 QGS. DNA for the CDR3: TGTGCTCTTGGGGAACTAGTAGCGACTAGTACTGGGGGGGATTGGTACACCGATAAACTCATCTTT. It translates to CALGELVATSTGGDWYTDKLIF.

This clone occurred a few times. This chain connects TRDV1 to TRDJ1, with D perhaps TRDD3 (6 bases). The ends were cut back, 0 bases at V and 3 bases at J, with 14 bases in the middle. Germline V CDR1 and CDR2: TSWWSYY, QGS. The length of the CDR3 is 16 residues. DNA of the CDR3: TGTGCTCTTGGGGAACTTGGAATACTGGGTGCCGATAAACTCATCTTT. Encoded protein: CALGELGILGADKLIF.

The V and J genes are TRDV1 and TRDJ1; TRDD2 aligns across 8 bases. The CDR3 loop spans 18 amino acids. Germline V CDR1 and CDR2: TSWWSYY, QGS. V shed 4 bases, J shed 0 bases, and the junction held 13 bases outside the gene matches. CDR3 region: CALGGTSYPLLYTDKLIF. The CDR3 DNA is TGTGCTCTTGGGGGAACTTCCTACCCATTGCTCTACACCGATAAACTCATCTTT.

This clone was counted only a few times. J is TRDJ1 and V is TRDV1; TRDD2 matches at 9 bases. The V gene end was trimmed by 4 bases and the J gene end by 0 bases; junction bases not matched to a gene: 21. The CDR3 is 21 amino acids. CDR1 TSWWSYY and CDR2 QGS come from the germline V gene. The CDR3 protein is CALGGPFLRPLTTPNTDKLIF. The CDR3 DNA is TGTGCTCTTGGGGGTCCCTTCCTACGTCCCCTTACTACCCCTAACACCGATAAACTCATCTTT.

This clone was seen a handful of times. The J gene is TRDJ1, the V gene TRDV1; 8 bases align to TRDD3. Germline assignment: CDR1 TSWWSYY and CDR2 QGS. CDR3 length equals 17 residues. V was clipped by 6 bases and J by 3 bases; unmatched bases: 15. The CDR3 here is CALGGPPAWGISDKLIF. CDR3 bases: TGTGCTCTTGGCGGACCCCCTGCGTGGGGGATTTCCGATAAACTCATCTTT.

V and J are TRDV1 and TRDJ1; 11 positions match TRDD3. Germline assignment: CDR1 TSWWSYY and CDR2 QGS. The CDR3 has 24 amino acids. V trimming: 4 bases; J trimming: 2 bases; junction bases outside the gene matches: 30. The CDR3 nucleotides are TGTGCTCTTGGGGCCCCTTCCTACTACTACACGGGCTACTGGGGGATATATGATACCGATAAACTCATCTTT. Encoded protein: CALGAPSYYYTGYWGIYDTDKLIF.

A word on this clone: An end of the junction differs from the germline gene, which may be a read error. The chain is built from TRDV2 and TRDJ1, with 12 bases aligning to TRDD3. In germline, CDR1 is GEAIGNYY, CDR2 EKD. This CDR3 has 20 amino acids. The CDR3, as DNA: TGTGCCTGTGGCACCGGGCCCACTGGGGGATACAGCGACGGGGCCGATAAACTCATCTTT. It translates to CACGTGPTGGYSDGADKLIF.

As for this clone: The junction and the germline gene differ at one end; a read error may be behind it. This rearrangement joins TRDV1 to TRDJ1; 9 bases line up with TRDD3. Germline V lookup: CDR1 TSWWSYY, CDR2 QGS. The CDR3 consists of 15 residues. The CDR3 here is CALGGIPPFTDKLIF. The CDR3 nucleotides read TGTGCTCTCGGGGGGATACCCCCTTTCACCGATAAACTCATCTTT.